This TCR beta chain appears in the sequencing data of a study of blood T cells in healthy people across ages (dated by TCRdb to 2014 to 2015). A note on the overall study: Template switching captured roughly one uniquely barcoded TCR beta cDNA molecule per two T cells in model experiments. Using deep sequencing normalized with unique cDNA molecular identifiers, the study measured how TCR beta repertoire diversity changes with age. The donors were split into four age groups: young (average around 15 years), middle-aged (about 40), aged (more than 60) and long-lived (approximately 80). To avoid experimental bias, donors of different ages were randomly spread across the sequencing lanes. Two additional independent replicas of 1 million unique cDNA reads from the same blood draw were analyzed for two donors (one aged 18 to 30 and one aged 80 or older). The paper as a whole reports these results and caveats: Estimates of total diversity based on one million sequenced T cells were considered lower bounds and underestimates. As age increased, observed TCR beta diversity per million T cells dropped in a roughly linear way, and a significant reduction was already evident by age approximately 40. Compared with the aged group, more naive CD4+ T cells, fewer expanded clones and increased TCR diversity were shown by the long-lived group, suggesting age selection. Because the CMV infection status of the donors was unknown, age-related changes in expanded clonotypes may potentially have been confounded. Observed TCR beta diversity correlated strongly with the percentage of naive T cells measured by flow cytometry. Conclusive comparison of naive and antigen-experienced compartments was prevented by the profiling of bulk unsorted PBMCs.

Donors were a few dozen systemically healthy Caucasian individuals from Russia aged 6 to 90 years. About 10 milliliters of peripheral blood were collected from each donor into EDTA-treated Vacutainer tubes. PBMCs were isolated by Ficoll-Paque density-gradient centrifugation, with at least 6.5 million obtained per sample. Total RNA was extracted from PBMCs with Trizol reagent, with at least 6 micrograms obtained per sample. For every donor, an aliquot of PBMCs went through flow cytometry to measure the percentages of naive CD45RAhigh/CD27high T cells. Compared with germline, V lacks 1 base and J lacks 7 bases; bases without a gene match: 4. CDR1 SGHRS and CDR2 YFSETQ were looked up in the germline V gene. The CDR3 numbers 16 residues from cysteine through phenylalanine. Kept here is only the CDR3 DNA, which spans 48 bases and is read in frame from base 1. A remark on this clonotype: It has no known antigen specificity. No qualities accompany the bases; no much larger clone lies one base away.

The library was generated by 5' RACE. Sequencer: Illumina HiSeq 2500. The second PCR ran for roughly 7 to 11 cycles and used a J-beta primer mix along with a sample-barcoded 5' primer. A unique molecular identifier was introduced onto each TCR beta cDNA molecule by a template-switch 5' adaptor carrying 12 random nucleotides. Each sample yielded at least 2.5 million CDR3-containing paired-end reads. All of the RNA was converted into first-strand cDNA using the Mint cDNA synthesis kit, with a TRBC-specific oligonucleotide serving as the primer. Following uracil-DNA glycosylase treatment, a first 18-cycle PCR with universal primers M1SS and BC2_uni_R was performed on all cDNA. The authors' pipeline ran thus. For normalization, 1 million high-quality reads were randomly selected from each sample, with every read carrying a distinct molecular identifier. Instead of being binned into consensus sequences, reads with shared molecular identifiers were discarded. CDR3 identification, clonotype clustering and error correction used MiTCR with a Q25 quality threshold and the strictest error-elimination algorithm. A nonparametric unseen species model with Euler transformation was used to estimate lower-bound total TCR beta diversity. TCRdb ran its own pipeline on the public reads, namely fastp trimming at Q25 and MiXCR clone calling, and kept in-frame beta chains. Every CDR3 protein is listed once, alongside the most common genes and DNA of its rows. Clone size and V and J calls follow TCRdb, not the original study. This sample comprises about 1.6 million distinct CDR3 sequences, 30% to 40% of them detected only once. The top ten hold around 11% of the sample.

The material sequenced was blood. The sequence links TRBV5-1 to TRBJ2-2; TRBD2 aligns with 13 central bases. This TCR was recovered from a woman in her 30s in good health. The CDR3 protein sequence reads: CASSLRTSGGHGELFF. The DNA is as follows: TGCGCCAGCAGCTTGCGGACTAGCGGGGGCCACGGGGAGCTGTTTTTT.